The 9 T cell receptor beta chains given below trace back to one sample, sequenced in a study of T cell clonotyping in hematopoietic cell transplantation. Some clones are missing from TCRdb's copy, which holds only in-frame ones; the method was immunoSEQ multiplex PCR. The sample shows 65,000 to 75,000 clones, approximately 94% of them seen only once. The sequencing input was peripheral blood mononuclear cells. Receptors originate from a man in his fifties or sixties in good health. Some clones in this sample may be carry-over from other donors' samples.

This clone was seen only once. The V call is TRBV30, the J call TRBJ1-1; the D is unclear. The CDR3 runs to 14 residues. Trimming cost V 7 bases and J 0 bases, with 15 bases left between them. CDR1 is GTSNPN and CDR2 is SVGIG in the germline V gene (reference sequence). CDR3 region: CALSLGQMNTEAFF. CDR3 nucleotide sequence: TGTGCCTTAAGTCTCGGGCAGATGAACACTGAAGCTTTCTTT.

The rearrangement links TRBV2 to TRBJ2-7; a possible D gene is TRBD1 (6 bases). The CDR3 is made up of 15 amino acids. The V gene lost 5 bases and the J gene lost 2 bases, with 16 bases spanning the gap. The germline V gene has CDR1 SNHLY and CDR2 FYNNEI. The CDR3 DNA reads as TGTGCCAGCAGTTTTGGACAGATACCCACCTACGAGCAGTACTTC. This encodes CASSFGQIPTYEQYF.

This chain connects TRBV28 to TRBJ1-2; 8 nucleotides agree with TRBD1. J lost 4 bases, V lost 6 bases, and 7 bases had no gene match. The CDR3 has 14 residues. The V gene's germline CDR1 is MDHEN and CDR2 SYDVKM. The CDR3 region has the DNA TGTGCCAGCAGACTTGGGACAGGCTTCTATGGCTACACCTTC. Protein: CASRLGTGFYGYTF.

V and J are TRBV19 and TRBJ2-7; TRBD2 agrees at 7 bases. Germline V gene data show CDR1 as LNHDA and CDR2 as SQIVND (reference sequence). With 3 bases clipped from V and 1 base from J, the junction kept 12 bases outside the gene matches. The CDR3 covers 17 residues. CDR3 region: CASSIALLAELSYEQYF. CDR3 coding DNA: TGTGCCAGTAGTATTGCCCTTCTAGCGGAGCTATCCTACGAGCAGTACTTC.

The gene calls are TRBV7-2 and TRBJ2-7; 9 nucleotides agree with TRBD2. This CDR3 contains 15 residues. J was trimmed by 5 bases and V by 3 bases; bases with no gene match: 8. Per germline, CDR1 SGHTA and CDR2 FQGNSA. CDR3 bases: TGTGCCAGCAGCTTCGAAGCGGGAGGACTCAACGAGCAGTACTTC. This codes for CASSFEAGGLNEQYF.

The chain uses TRBV25-1 and TRBJ2-7; 8 nucleotides align to TRBD1. Germline V gene lookup returns CDR1 MGHDK and CDR2 SYGVNS. V dropped 1 base and J dropped 7; count of bases not matched to a gene: 6. This CDR3 spans 14 amino acids. The CDR3 DNA reads as TGTGCCAGCAGTGAATTCCTCACAGGGGGTGAGCAGTACTTC. Residues: CASSEFLTGGEQYF.

This clone is classed as medium-sized. This chain links TRBV13 with TRBJ2-1; TRBD2 matches at 8 bases. V lost 5 bases to trimming and J lost 12 bases; unmatched junction nucleotides: 15. From germline, CDR1 is PRHDT and CDR2 FYEKMQ (reference sequence). This CDR3 is built from 15 residues. The CDR3 nucleotides read TGTGCCAGCAGCGACCTAGCGGGTATGCTCGGTCGGCAGTTCTTC. Amino acid sequence: CASSDLAGMLGRQFF.

This chain connects TRBV29-1 to TRBJ1-2; the match to TRBD1 covers 9 bases. The CDR3 is 13 amino acids. Germline loops: CDR1 SQVTM, CDR2 ANQGSEA. The J segment lost 8 bases and the V segment lost 6 bases, leaving 10 bases of the junction unmatched. The CDR3 sequence is CSVLTGTGNGYTF. In DNA form, the CDR3 reads TGCAGCGTACTTACCGGGACAGGGAACGGCTACACCTTC.

The chain employs TRBV2 and TRBJ2-2, with 12 nucleotides matching TRBD2. The junction had 7 bases not matched to a gene; V was cut back by 7 bases and J by 4 bases. Looked up from germline, CDR1 is SNHLY and CDR2 is FYNNEI. This CDR3 has 16 residues. Written as DNA, the CDR3 is TGTGCCAGCAACTTTCTAGCGGGAGGGGGCACCGGGGAGCTGTTTTTT. Translated, it gives CASNFLAGGGTGELFF.